Listed below are T cell receptor beta chains from one sample, sequenced in a study of sequential checkpoint blockade in melanoma. Sequenced by immunoSEQ multiplex PCR; TCRdb stores in-frame clones only, minus some. The top ten clones hold less than 20% of a sample with 25,000 to 30,000 clones, under 85% of them seen once. The source material was CD8+ T cells sorted from blood (inferred from file names), sampled from a patient given nivolumab and ipilimumab in sequence. The receptor set was obtained from a human donor with melanoma. Both conserved end residues are part of each CDR3. Each record gives: V gene, D gene, J gene, clone size, CDR3 DNA, CDR3 protein. The D gene is left open where the match is weak. Not every row has a clone size; where given, it reads once, few, many or a size class.

V: TRBV5-1
D: .
J: TRBJ2-1
size: .
DNA: TGCGCCAGCAGCTACTCCGGGAACTACAATGAGCAGTTCTTC
CDR3: CASSYSGNYNEQFF

V: TRBV9
D: .
J: TRBJ2-1
size: .
DNA: TGTGCCAGCGGGGCCAGTTACAATGAGCAGTTCTTC
CDR3: CASGASYNEQFF

V: TRBV27
D: .
J: TRBJ2-7
size: .
DNA: TGTGCCAGCAGAAAGACGGGGTACGACTACGAGCAGTACTTC
CDR3: CASRKTGYDYEQYF

V: TRBV27
D: TRBD1
J: TRBJ1-2
size: .
DNA: TGTGCCAGCAGTTTAAAGGGGGCACCCGGCTACACCTTC
CDR3: CASSLKGAPGYTF

V: TRBV7-9
D: .
J: TRBJ1-1
size: .
DNA: TGTGCCAGCAGCTCAGCCTACGCATTGACAGGTGAAGCTTTCTTT
CDR3: CASSSAYALTGEAFF

V: TRBV4-3
D: TRBD1
J: TRBJ2-3
size: .
DNA: TGCGCCAGCAGCCAAGGGAACCGGGACAGGGCCACAGATACGCAGTATTTT
CDR3: CASSQGNRDRATDTQYF

V: TRBV7-6
D: TRBD2
J: TRBJ2-7
size: .
DNA: TGTGCCAGCAGCCCGGAAGGGTCTAGCGGGATCTACGAGCAGTACTTC
CDR3: CASSPEGSSGIYEQYF

V: TRBV13
D: TRBD1
J: TRBJ2-3
size: .
DNA: TGTGCCAGCAGCTTGGGGGACAGGTTGGGGGATACGCAGTATTTT
CDR3: CASSLGDRLGDTQYF

V: TRBV7-2
D: .
J: TRBJ1-1
size: .
DNA: TGTGCCAGCAGCTTAAACGGGAACACTGAAGCTTTCTTT
CDR3: CASSLNGNTEAFF

V: TRBV7-2
D: TRBD2
J: TRBJ2-5
size: .
DNA: TGTGCCAGCAGCTTAGAAGCGGGGGGGAAAGAGACCCAGTACTTC
CDR3: CASSLEAGGKETQYF

V: TRBV5-4
D: TRBD2
J: TRBJ2-3
size: once
DNA: TGTGCCAGCAGCTTGGGTGCCGGGACTAGCCCAGATACGCAGTATTTT
CDR3: CASSLGAGTSPDTQYF

V: TRBV5-4
D: .
J: TRBJ2-1
size: .
DNA: TGTGCCAGCAGCCCGCCGGACTGGGCCAATGAGCAGTTCTTC
CDR3: CASSPPDWANEQFF

V: TRBV7-3
D: TRBD1
J: TRBJ1-4
size: .
DNA: TGTGCCAGCAGGGGTCCCACAATCTCGGGACAGGGAGTCTCTAACGGTGAAAAACTGTTTTTT
CDR3: CASRGPTISGQGVSNGEKLFF

V: TRBV7-9
D: .
J: TRBJ1-1
size: .
DNA: TGTGCCAGCAGCATCACAGGGTACGCTGAAGCTTTCTTT
CDR3: CASSITGYAEAFF

V: TRBV7-6
D: .
J: TRBJ1-5
size: .
DNA: TGTGCCAGCAGCACCGCGGGAAATCAGCCCCAGCATTTT
CDR3: CASSTAGNQPQHF

V: TRBV9
D: .
J: TRBJ1-2
size: .
DNA: TGTGCCAGCAGCCCGCAGGGCGGCTACACCTTC
CDR3: CASSPQGGYTF

V: TRBV29-1
D: TRBD2
J: TRBJ2-1
size: .
DNA: TGCAGCGTTGGGGGACTAGCGGGAGTCTCGGCTGAGCAGTTCTTC
CDR3: CSVGGLAGVSAEQFF

V: TRBV4-3
D: .
J: TRBJ2-7
size: .
DNA: TGCGCCAGCAGCCAAGGGCCCCCCTACGAGCAGTACTTC
CDR3: CASSQGPPYEQYF

V: TRBV9
D: TRBD2
J: TRBJ2-7
size: .
DNA: TGTGCCAGCAGCGTAGCGGGGGGGCCCCACGAGCAGTACTTC
CDR3: CASSVAGGPHEQYF

V: TRBV2
D: .
J: TRBJ2-5
size: once
DNA: TGTGCCAGCAGCGGGGGGACAAAGTACTTC
CDR3: CASSGGTKYF

V: TRBV9
D: .
J: TRBJ2-1
size: .
DNA: TGTGCCAGCAGCACGCGGCGGGGAGCCGATGAGCAGTTCTTC
CDR3: CASSTRRGADEQFF

V: TRBV7-2
D: .
J: TRBJ2-7
size: .
DNA: TGTGCCAGCAGCTCCCAGACAGACTACGAGCAGTACTTC
CDR3: CASSSQTDYEQYF

V: TRBV10-2
D: TRBD2
J: TRBJ2-2
size: .
DNA: TGCGCCAGCAGTGCCCGAGGACTAGCGGCGAACACCGGGGAGCTGTTTTTT
CDR3: CASSARGLAANTGELFF

V: TRBV7-8
D: TRBD2
J: TRBJ2-1
size: .
DNA: TGTGCCAGCAGCCCCTTTAGCGGGAGTTCCTACAATGAGCAGTTCTTC
CDR3: CASSPFSGSSYNEQFF

V: TRBV9
D: .
J: TRBJ1-2
size: .
DNA: TGTGCCAGCAGCGGCCGGACAGCTGCCTTC
CDR3: CASSGRTAAF

V: TRBV9
D: TRBD2
J: TRBJ2-1
size: .
DNA: TGTGCCAGCAGCGGGGGACTAGCGGGATTGTTCTTC
CDR3: CASSGGLAGLFF

V: TRBV27
D: .
J: TRBJ1-1
size: .
DNA: TGTGCCAGCAGTTTCGCAGGGGAAACTGAAGCTTTCTTT
CDR3: CASSFAGETEAFF

V: TRBV9
D: .
J: TRBJ2-3
size: .
DNA: TGTGCCAGCAGCCCTGGACTTGTTCGGGCCTGGGACACAGATACGCAGTATTTT
CDR3: CASSPGLVRAWDTDTQYF

V: TRBV27
D: TRBD2
J: TRBJ2-7
size: .
DNA: TGTGCCAGCAGTCTACTGGCGGGAGGATACGAGCAGTACTTC
CDR3: CASSLLAGGYEQYF

V: TRBV28
D: .
J: TRBJ2-7
size: .
DNA: TGTGCCAGCAGTTTCGGGTCCCCCTACGAGCAGTACTTC
CDR3: CASSFGSPYEQYF

V: TRBV30
D: .
J: TRBJ1-5
size: once
DNA: TGTGCCTGGAGTGTACAGTCAGGGCAGCCCCAGCATTTT
CDR3: CAWSVQSGQPQHF

V: TRBV9
D: .
J: TRBJ2-1
size: once
DNA: TGTGCCAGCAGCGTAGTAACCACGAGCTCCTACAATGAGCAGTTCTTC
CDR3: CASSVVTTSSYNEQFF

V: TRBV4-2
D: .
J: TRBJ2-1
size: .
DNA: TGTGCCAGCAGCCTCCCGGGACTGCTCAATGAGCAGTTCTTC
CDR3: CASSLPGLLNEQFF

V: TRBV4-1
D: .
J: TRBJ2-7
size: .
DNA: TGCGCCAGCAGCCAAGAGGCCTATCGGGAGGAGCAGTACTTC
CDR3: CASSQEAYREEQYF

V: TRBV10-3
D: .
J: TRBJ2-7
size: .
DNA: TGTGCCATCATGGGAACTAGTTACGAGCAGTACTTC
CDR3: CAIMGTSYEQYF

V: TRBV19
D: .
J: TRBJ1-1
size: .
DNA: TGTGCCAGTAGTATAGATGCCGGGGGGTTCTACACTGAAGCTTTCTTT
CDR3: CASSIDAGGFYTEAFF

V: TRBV28
D: .
J: TRBJ1-2
size: .
DNA: TGTGCCAGCAGTTCAATCCTGGACAGAAGGAGGAACTATGGCTACACCTTC
CDR3: CASSSILDRRRNYGYTF

V: TRBV5-6
D: TRBD1
J: TRBJ1-2
size: .
DNA: TGTGCCAGCAGCCCCAGACAGGGGCGAATCTATGGCTACACCTTC
CDR3: CASSPRQGRIYGYTF

V: TRBV11-3
D: .
J: TRBJ2-1
size: once
DNA: TGTGCCAGCAGCGACCCCGGGACAACGAGAGATGAGCAGTTCTTC
CDR3: CASSDPGTTRDEQFF

V: TRBV14
D: .
J: TRBJ1-2
size: .
DNA: TGTGCCAGCAGCCTTGGGGAGAGAATTTATGGCTACACCTTC
CDR3: CASSLGERIYGYTF